The entry below gives a single T cell receptor (beta chain) sequence along with its context. What antigen it recognizes has not been identified. One base away there is no much larger clone; base qualities are not given. Libraries were constructed by the immunoSEQ multiplex PCR assay. For the multiplex PCR, a mixture combining 60 forward primers for TCR Vbeta segments and 13 reverse primers for TCR Jbeta segments was used. The CDR3 region of rearranged TCR beta genes was amplified from genomic DNA by a multiplex PCR assay. The Illumina HiSeq System was used to sequence the amplified TCR beta libraries as 87-base-pair reads. Processing in the source paper ran as follows. Across the roughly 600 repertoires, a later analysis counted around 80 million unique TCR beta chains, roughly 11 million of which were shared by at least two donors. Raw reads were error-corrected and collapsed into unique sequences with a nearest-neighbor algorithm that merged closely related sequences to remove PCR and sequencing errors. To assign V, D and J gene segments, CDR3 sequences were aligned to IMGT reference sequences. Each retained sequence needed at least a six-nucleotide match to both a V gene segment and a J gene segment. Rearrangements were called productive when the CDR3 lacked stop codons and stayed in frame with V and J; all others were non-productive. Following IMGT convention, CDR3 was defined as the stretch from the second conserved V-encoded cysteine to the conserved J-encoded phenylalanine. The earlier analysis of a few hundred of the donors excluded any sequence lacking an unambiguous match to a single V gene segment. An earlier analysis of almost 600 of the donors classified V segments as functional when productive rearrangements were above 56.7% and as segregating when the standard deviation between donors was above 5%. A statistical classification framework was developed to diagnose cytomegalovirus status using the catalog of TCR beta chain sequences. In a later analysis, V and J genes were assigned by comparing TCR nucleotide sequences against IMGT/GENE-DB human TR gene sequences. In a later analysis, CDR3 sequences and most-parsimonious VDJ recombination scenarios were assigned using the TCRdist pipeline. In a later analysis, every TCR beta chain was defined by the combination of its CDR3 amino acid sequence and its V-gene family, and reads without a unique V-gene family were dropped. In a later analysis, approximately 590 highly shared, low-generation-probability nucleotide sequences were removed to address suspected cross-contamination and a sequencing artifact. In a later analysis, a clonal expansion index for each public chain was calculated from normalized within-repertoire ranks of inferred template counts. A later analysis computed generation probabilities with a VDJ recombination model fitted to out-of-frame rearrangements, and checked the results against IGoR. A later analysis scored TCR-TCR, TCR-HLA and TCR-CMV co-occurrence with hypergeometric tests, applying a repertoire-size bias correction to TCR pairs. A later analysis estimated false discovery rates by permuting HLA or CMV assignments 20 times. In a later analysis, co-occurring TCRs were grouped with DBSCAN, and TCRdist sequence similarity was added when clustering was performed within HLA-allele-positive subsets. Repertoires with fewer than 30,000 or more than 120,000 public chains were left out of co-occurrence clustering, as were about five repertoires with anomalous nucleotide sharing. TCRdb holds this immuneACCESS table with in-frame rearrangements only. Some clones are missing; in checked studies, unresolved V genes explain under half, and the rest has no known cause. The V and J calls and clone size were taken over from that table, and D and trimming were inferred from the DNA. This sample gives 170,000 or so clones in total; 86% of them show up just once. The ten biggest clones cover almost 2% of the sample.

CDR1 and CDR2, per the germline V gene (reference sequence), are SGHNT and YYREEE. From the cysteine through the phenylalanine, the CDR3 covers 15 amino acids. The read is trimmed to its CDR3 DNA, 45 bases read in frame from base 1. Relative to germline, V is missing 2 bases and J is missing 5 bases, with 8 bases of the junction outside any gene match. These data come from a study of cytomegalovirus exposure and HLA in healthy donors (dated by TCRdb to the late 2010s). Study-wide context: An earlier analysis of approximately 640 of the donors reported 250 to 300 Gb of sequence data and around 120 million unique TCR beta sequences from about 200 million T cells. About 300 gigabases of sequencing data and approximately 84 million unique TCR sequences were included in an early release covering several hundred HLA-typed donors. The genetic ancestry cluster associated with self-reported Caucasian donors included roughly four fifths of the 398 genotyped donors. The study aimed to test whether cataloging public T cell receptors could reveal signatures of past pathogen exposure. The study used immunosequencing to profile the T cell repertoires of approximately 690 subjects and linked those repertoires to cytomegalovirus serostatus. In addition to the first cohort of approximately 670 subjects, a separate validation cohort of approximately 130 different subjects was used. High-throughput TCR immunosequencing, statistical association of individual TCRs with disease status, and machine learning were combined to predict cytomegalovirus infection status. To study patterns of TCR occurrence, a later analysis re-analyzed previously published TCR beta repertoires from around 700 donors and added high-resolution HLA genotyping. Rather than drawing on any new phenotypic data, the later analysis identified candidate immune exposures from TCR beta sequences and the way those sequences occurred across donors. In an earlier analysis of 550 to 700 of the donors, high-throughput TCR beta sequencing was used to judge whether each TCR beta V gene segment behaved as functional or pseudogenic. Donor age, sex, ethnicity and CMV serostatus were compiled alongside the repertoire data. A later genetic analysis took genome-wide SNP genotypes for 398 of the 666 donors and used that subset as a discovery cohort. All discovery cohort repertoires had been generated on a single sequencing platform. Both class I and class II loci were covered by HLA typing, at four-digit resolution. Typing coverage varied by locus: about 629-630 donors for A, B, C, DRB1 and DQB1; roughly 510 for DQA1; 600 to 610 for DPA1; some 470 for DPB1. About five DR-DQ haplotypes were treated as single units for association and clustering because of strong linkage in the cohort. Among some 400 genotyped donors of the cohort, an average of approximately 240,000 unique TCR beta nucleotide sequences was sequenced per donor, of which roughly 17% were non-productive. Study-wide findings and limitations: Because counts were too low, roughly 16 rarely observed V segments, including chromosome 9 orphons, were excluded from the earlier analysis of 500 to 700 of the donors. Most TCR sequences were observed very rarely across donors, whereas some public TCRs were present in many individuals. The cohort was sequenced for TCR beta chains only, and without alpha or paired-chain data the features that could be detected were limited. A cluster of highly shared sequence variants was judged likely to represent a technical artifact of the sequencing pipeline. According to the authors, the approach could potentially be generalized to other disease states and immunological phenotypes. Because HLA typing was missing for some donors at each locus, association tests included only the typed subset. According to a later genetic analysis, donors in an Asian-associated ancestry cluster had fewer N-insertions in productive TCRs than the approximately 700-donor mean. Correlated functional status among segregating V segments might reflect linkage disequilibrium, but an unknown experimental factor could not be ruled out. Broadly in line with IMGT annotations, most TCR beta V segments showed up in productive rearrangements about 87% or about 30% of the time in an earlier analysis of about 500 of the donors. Cytomegalovirus status was reported to be diagnosed by the classifier with high specificity and sensitivity in both the original and validation cohorts. CMV serostatus was the only immune exposure information available for the cohort. In vitro tests confirmed that a few of the cytomegalovirus-associated TCR beta chains recognize cytomegalovirus antigens. The study gave a list of about 160 TCR beta chains associated with cytomegalovirus. Some IMGT-functional V segments, including TRBV6-2 and TRBV6-3, could not be distinguished by the 87-base-pair reads and were therefore excluded. In a later analysis, some 17,000 TCR beta sequences were associated with specific HLA alleles at a false discovery rate of 0.05. Presence/absence analyses assumed roughly uniform sequencing depth across donors, an assumption that may not hold. According to a later analysis, most CMV-associated TCR beta chains appeared to be HLA-restricted, and the HLA associations seemed to be driven largely by CMV exposure. An association between a missense DCLRE1C variant and V-gene and J-gene trimming of TCR beta chains was found in a later genetic analysis and replicated in an independent cohort. Compared with equally common non-associated chains, HLA-associated TCR beta chains in a later analysis were more clonally expanded and had lower generation probabilities. A further reported finding was that TCR beta sequences accurately predicted the HLA-A and HLA-B alleles for most subjects in the first cohort. Strong co-occurrence of HLA alleles, especially DR and DQ, made assigning TCR associations to individual alleles difficult. According to a later analysis, parvovirus B19, influenza, CMV and Epstein-Barr virus appeared linked to several top co-occurrence clusters. In a later analysis, the rate of TCR association differed among HLA loci, with DRB1 alleles having the most associated TCRs and HLA-C alleles having the fewest.

The cohort was made up of about 670 healthy bone marrow donors. At the time of sampling, every cohort member was nominally healthy, though immune exposures that went unrecorded were likely present. The donor tested CMV seronegative, placing the donor among the 350 to 400 seronegative members of the cohort. A peripheral blood sample was collected from each donor, and TCR beta sequencing was performed on peripheral blood mononuclear cells. Genomic DNA extraction from the blood cell samples was performed with the Qiagen DNeasy Blood Extraction Kit. Sequenced input: PBMCs. This TCR was sampled from a woman aged 18-29 years in good health and CMV-seronegative. This chain is built from TRBV5-4 and TRBJ2-3; 7 central bases correspond to TRBD1. CDR3 region: CASSFRQGVRDTQYF. The DNA sequence reads TGTGCCAGCAGCTTTCGGCAGGGGGTCAGAGATACGCAGTATTTT.